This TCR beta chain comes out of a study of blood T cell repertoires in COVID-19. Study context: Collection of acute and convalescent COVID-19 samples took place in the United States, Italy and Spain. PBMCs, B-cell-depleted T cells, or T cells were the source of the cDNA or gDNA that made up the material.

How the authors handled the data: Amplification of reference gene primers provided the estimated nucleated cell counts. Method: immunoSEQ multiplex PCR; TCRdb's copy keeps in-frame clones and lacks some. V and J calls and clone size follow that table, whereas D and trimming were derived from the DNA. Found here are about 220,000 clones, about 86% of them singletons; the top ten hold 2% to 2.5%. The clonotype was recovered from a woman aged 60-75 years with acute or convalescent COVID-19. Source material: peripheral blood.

This CDR3 is CASSSDFPGTGAGELFF. Written as DNA, the CDR3 is TGTGCCAGCAGTTCCGATTTCCCCGGGACAGGGGCCGGGGAGCTGTTTTTT. The chain is built from TRBV28 and TRBJ2-2, with TRBD1 matching over 10 bases. The V gene's germline CDR1 is MDHEN and CDR2 SYDVKM. The CDR3 contains 17 residues. V lost 4 bases to trimming and J lost 6 bases; unmatched junction nucleotides: 11.